This T cell receptor (beta chain) originates from a study of blood T cell repertoires in COVID-19. Study-level background: Some COVID-19 samples were acute and others convalescent; all came from the United States, Italy and Spain.

Germline V gene sequence: CDR1 SGHRS, CDR2 YFSETQ. This CDR3 contains 14 residues. With 0 bases removed from V and 5 bases from J, the gap between germline ends came to 11 bases. Authors' processing steps: Reference gene primer amplification in the assay estimated nucleated cell counts. Generated by immunoSEQ multiplex PCR, the TCRdb table keeps only in-frame clones and is missing some. V and J calls and clone size are as listed in that table; D and trimming were resolved from the DNA. Of 300,000 to 350,000 clones in the sample, 80% to 90% were seen once. Everyone who took part was roughly 18 to 89 years old, and they came from about 25 US areas.

The receptor comes from a young man who had recovered from COVID-19. The chain is built from TRBV5-1 and TRBJ2-5, with a weak D call TRBD2 (5 bases). The sequenced material came from PBMCs or T cells enriched from blood (not recorded which). Here the CDR3 DNA reads TGCGCCAGCAGCTTGGCTACAACGGGGGAGACCCAGTACTTC. Encoded protein: CASSLATTGETQYF. Variable domain in full (rest from reference TRBV5-1 and TRBJ2-5): KAGVTQTPRYLIKTRGQQVTLSCSPISGHRSVSWYQQTPGQGLQFLFEYFSETQRNKGNFPGRFSGRQFSNSRSEMNVSTLELGDSALYLCASSLATTGETQYFGPGTRLLVL.